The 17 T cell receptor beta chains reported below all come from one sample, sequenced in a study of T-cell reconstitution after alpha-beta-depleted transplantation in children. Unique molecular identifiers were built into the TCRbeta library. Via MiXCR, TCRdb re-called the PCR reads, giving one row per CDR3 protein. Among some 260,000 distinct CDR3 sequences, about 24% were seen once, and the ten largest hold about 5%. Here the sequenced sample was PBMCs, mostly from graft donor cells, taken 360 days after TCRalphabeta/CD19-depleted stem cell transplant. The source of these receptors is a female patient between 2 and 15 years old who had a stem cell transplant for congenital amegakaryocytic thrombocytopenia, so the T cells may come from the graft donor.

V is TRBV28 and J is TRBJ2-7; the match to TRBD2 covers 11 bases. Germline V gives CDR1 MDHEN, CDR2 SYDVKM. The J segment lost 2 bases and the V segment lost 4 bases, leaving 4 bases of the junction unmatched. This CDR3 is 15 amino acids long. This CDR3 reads CASSSPSGGTYEQYF. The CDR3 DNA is TGTGCCAGCAGTTCCCCTAGCGGGGGGACCTACGAGCAGTACTTC.

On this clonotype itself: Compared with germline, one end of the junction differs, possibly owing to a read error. CDR3 region: CASSPPRNSEAFF. The CDR3 region has the DNA TGTGCCAGCAGCCCTCCCCGGAACAGTGAAGCTTTCTTT. The V gene is TRBV3-1, the J gene TRBJ1-1, with unresolved D. This CDR3 has 13 residues. Germline V gives CDR1 LGHDT, CDR2 YNNKEL (reference sequence). Filled out from reference TRBV3-1 and TRBJ1-1, the complete variable domain reads DTAVSQTPKYLVTQMGNDKSIKCEQNLGHDTMYWYKQDSKKFLKIMFSYNNKELIINETVPNRFSPKSPDKAHLNLHINSLELGDSAVYFCASSPPRNSEAFFGQGTRLTVV.

The DNA for the CDR3 is TGTGCCAGCAGCACCGGGACAGTTCTTGGGACCCAGTACTTC. Protein product: CASSTGTVLGTQYF. The V call is TRBV28, the J call TRBJ2-5; 7 nucleotides match TRBD1. Trimming at V came to 6 bases and at J to 7 bases, leaving 11 bases not matched to a gene. The V gene's germline CDR1 is MDHEN and CDR2 SYDVKM. This CDR3 has 14 residues.

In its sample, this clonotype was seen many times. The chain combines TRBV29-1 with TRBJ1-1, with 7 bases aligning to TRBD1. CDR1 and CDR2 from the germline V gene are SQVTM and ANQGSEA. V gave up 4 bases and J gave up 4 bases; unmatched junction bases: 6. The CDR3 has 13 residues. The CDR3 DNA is TGCAGCGTTGTACGAGGGGGCGGCACTGAAGCTTTCTTT. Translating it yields CSVVRGGGTEAFF.

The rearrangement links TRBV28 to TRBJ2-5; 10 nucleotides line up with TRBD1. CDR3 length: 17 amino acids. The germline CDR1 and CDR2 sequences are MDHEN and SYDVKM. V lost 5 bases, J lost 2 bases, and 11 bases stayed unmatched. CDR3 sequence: CASSTPTTGGWQETQYF. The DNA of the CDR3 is TGTGCCAGCAGTACCCCGACGACAGGGGGCTGGCAAGAGACCCAGTACTTC.

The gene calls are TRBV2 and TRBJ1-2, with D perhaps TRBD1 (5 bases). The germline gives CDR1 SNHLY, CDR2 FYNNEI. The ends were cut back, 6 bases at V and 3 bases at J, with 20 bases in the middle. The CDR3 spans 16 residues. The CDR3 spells CASRAMGTTGDYGYTF. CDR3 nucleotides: TGTGCCAGCAGGGCGATGGGTACTACAGGCGACTATGGCTACACCTTC.

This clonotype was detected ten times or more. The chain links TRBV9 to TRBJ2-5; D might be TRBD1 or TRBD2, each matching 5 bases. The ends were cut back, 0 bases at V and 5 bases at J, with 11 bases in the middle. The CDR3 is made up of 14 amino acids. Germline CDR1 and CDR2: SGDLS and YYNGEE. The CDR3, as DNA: TGTGCCAGCAGCGTAGGACCCAGGGAGGAGACCCAGTACTTC. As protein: CASSVGPREETQYF. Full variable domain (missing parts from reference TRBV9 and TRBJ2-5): DSGVTQTPKHLITATGQRVTLRCSPRSGDLSVYWYQQSLDQGLQFLIQYYNGEERAKGNILERFSAQQFPDLHSELNLSSLELGDSALYFCASSVGPREETQYFGPGTRLLVL.

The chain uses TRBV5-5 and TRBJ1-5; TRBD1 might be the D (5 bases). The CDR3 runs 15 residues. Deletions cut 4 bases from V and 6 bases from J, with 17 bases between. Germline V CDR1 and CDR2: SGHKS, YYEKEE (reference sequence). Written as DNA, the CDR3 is TGTGCCAGCAGCCGTGAGGGGATATCCGGTCAGCCCCAGCATTTT. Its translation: CASSREGISGQPQHF.

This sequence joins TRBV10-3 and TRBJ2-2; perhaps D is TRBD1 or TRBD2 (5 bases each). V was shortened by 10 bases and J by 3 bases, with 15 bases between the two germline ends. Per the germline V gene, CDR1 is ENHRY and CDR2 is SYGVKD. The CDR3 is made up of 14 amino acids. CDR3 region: CATGSTMDTGELFF. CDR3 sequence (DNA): TGTGCCACAGGGAGTACTATGGACACCGGGGAGCTGTTTTTT.

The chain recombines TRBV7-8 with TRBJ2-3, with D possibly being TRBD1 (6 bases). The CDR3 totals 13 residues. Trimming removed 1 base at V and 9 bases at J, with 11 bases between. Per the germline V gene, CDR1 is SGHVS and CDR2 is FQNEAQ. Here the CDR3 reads CASSLVQGNTQYF. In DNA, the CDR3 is TGTGCCAGCAGCTTAGTCCAGGGGAACACGCAGTATTTT.

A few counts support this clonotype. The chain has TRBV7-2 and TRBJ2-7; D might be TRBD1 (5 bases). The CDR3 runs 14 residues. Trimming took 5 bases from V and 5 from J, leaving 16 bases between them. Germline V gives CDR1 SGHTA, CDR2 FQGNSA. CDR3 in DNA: TGTGCCAGCAGCCCCGGACATACCCGCAACGAGCAGTACTTC. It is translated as CASSPGHTRNEQYF. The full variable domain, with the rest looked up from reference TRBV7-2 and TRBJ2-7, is GAGVSQSPSNKVTEKGKDVELRCDPISGHTALYWYRQSLGQGLEFLIYFQGNSAPDKSGLPSDRFSAERTGGSVSTLTIQRTQQEDSAVYLCASSPGHTRNEQYFGPGTRLTVT.

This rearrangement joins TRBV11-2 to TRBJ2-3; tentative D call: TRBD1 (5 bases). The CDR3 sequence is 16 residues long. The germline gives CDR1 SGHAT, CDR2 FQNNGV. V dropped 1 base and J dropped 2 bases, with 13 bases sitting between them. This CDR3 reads CASSLARGYYTDTQYF. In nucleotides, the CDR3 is TGTGCCAGCAGCTTAGCAAGGGGATACTACACAGATACGCAGTATTTT.

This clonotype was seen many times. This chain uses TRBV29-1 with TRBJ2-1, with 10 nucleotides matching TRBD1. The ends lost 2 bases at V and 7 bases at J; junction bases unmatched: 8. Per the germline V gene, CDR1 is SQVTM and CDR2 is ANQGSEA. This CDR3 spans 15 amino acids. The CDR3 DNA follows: TGCAGCGTTGAATACCGGGACAGGGGCCCGAATGAGCAGTTCTTC. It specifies CSVEYRDRGPNEQFF.

The CDR3 DNA is TGCAGCGTAACGACTAGCGGGGGGGCTTGGGAGCAGTACTTC. As protein: CSVTTSGGAWEQYF. The V call is TRBV29-1, the J call TRBJ2-7; 14 nucleotides match TRBD2. The V segment lost 6 bases and the J segment 7 bases; nucleotides outside the gene matches: 8. Germline loops: CDR1 SQVTM, CDR2 ANQGSEA. CDR3 length: 14 amino acids.

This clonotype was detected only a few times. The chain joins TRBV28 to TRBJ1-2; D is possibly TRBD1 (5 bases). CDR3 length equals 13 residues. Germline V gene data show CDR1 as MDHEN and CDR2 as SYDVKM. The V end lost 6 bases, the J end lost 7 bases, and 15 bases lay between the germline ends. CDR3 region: CASSLAGSLGYTF. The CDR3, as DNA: TGTGCCAGCAGCTTGGCAGGGTCTCTTGGCTACACCTTC.

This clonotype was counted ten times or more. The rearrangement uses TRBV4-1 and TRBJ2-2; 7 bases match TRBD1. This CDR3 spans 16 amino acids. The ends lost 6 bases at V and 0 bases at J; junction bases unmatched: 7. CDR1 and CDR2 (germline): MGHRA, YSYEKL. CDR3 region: CASSWGQPPNTGELFF. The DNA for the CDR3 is TGCGCCAGCAGTTGGGGACAGCCCCCGAACACCGGGGAGCTGTTTTTT.

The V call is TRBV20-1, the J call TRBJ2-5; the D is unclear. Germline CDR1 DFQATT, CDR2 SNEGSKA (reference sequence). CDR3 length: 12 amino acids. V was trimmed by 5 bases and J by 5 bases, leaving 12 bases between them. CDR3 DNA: TGCAGTGCTGCTCACAAAGGCGAGACCCAGTACTTC. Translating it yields CSAAHKGETQYF.